This T cell receptor beta chain was captured in a study of CD8 T cells in ankylosing spondylitis. This clonotype was seen only a few times. The antigen remains unidentified. The ends lost 7 bases at V and 2 bases at J; junction bases unmatched: 6. Germline V CDR1 and CDR2: MNHNS, SASEGT. The CDR3 length is 15 residues. The study's findings and limits: Researchers reportedly found disease-linked clones significantly enriched in matched ankylosing spondylitis synovial fluid. Ankylosing spondylitis blood appeared to be characterized by a TCR beta motif of about eight highly homologous variants. There were earlier reports of some motif variants in reactive arthritis synovial fluid and blood. Disease-linked clones, CD8+, were relatively rare in peripheral blood.

Quantitative barcoded 5'-RACE was used to prepare TCR beta libraries. MiXCR, applied by TCRdb to the 5' RACE reads, yields one record per CDR3 protein. The sample lists roughly 670,000 distinct CDR3 sequences, around a fifth seen once, with under 20% in the top ten. The sample taken for sequencing was blood, either unsorted or a sorted T cell fraction (not recorded which). V gene TRBV6-1 combines with J gene TRBJ2-3, with 10 nucleotides matching TRBD2. The sequence derives from a male donor with ankylosing spondylitis. This CDR3 is CASNLLAGYTDTQYF. As DNA, the CDR3 is TGTGCCAGCAACCTACTAGCGGGGTACACAGATACGCAGTATTTT.